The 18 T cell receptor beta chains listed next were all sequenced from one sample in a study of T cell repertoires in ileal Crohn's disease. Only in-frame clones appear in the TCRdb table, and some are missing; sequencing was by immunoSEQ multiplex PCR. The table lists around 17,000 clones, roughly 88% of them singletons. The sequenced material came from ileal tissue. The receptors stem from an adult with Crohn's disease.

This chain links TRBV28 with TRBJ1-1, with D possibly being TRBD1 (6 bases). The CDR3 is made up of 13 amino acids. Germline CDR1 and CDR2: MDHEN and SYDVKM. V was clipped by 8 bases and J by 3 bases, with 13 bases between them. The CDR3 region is CASGPGADTEAFF. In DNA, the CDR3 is TGTGCCAGCGGCCCAGGGGCGGACACTGAAGCTTTCTTT. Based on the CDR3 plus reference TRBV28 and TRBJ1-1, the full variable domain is DVKVTQSSRYLVKRTGEKVFLECVQDMDHENMFWYRQDPGLGLRLIYFSYDVKMKEKGDIPEGYSVSREKKERFSLILESASTNQTSMYLCASGPGADTEAFFGQGTRLTVV.

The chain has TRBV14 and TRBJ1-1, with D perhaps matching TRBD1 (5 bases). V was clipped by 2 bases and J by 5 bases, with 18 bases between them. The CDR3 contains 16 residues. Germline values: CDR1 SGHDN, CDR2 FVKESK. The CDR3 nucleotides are TGTGCCAGCAGCCAATACCTAGGGGCCATGTGGACTGAAGCTTTCTTT. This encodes CASSQYLGAMWTEAFF.

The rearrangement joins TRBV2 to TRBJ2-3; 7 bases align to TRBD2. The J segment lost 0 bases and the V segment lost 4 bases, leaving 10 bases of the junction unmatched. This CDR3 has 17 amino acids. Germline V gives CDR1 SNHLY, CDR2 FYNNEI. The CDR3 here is CASSAPAGNPSTDTQYF. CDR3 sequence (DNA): TGTGCCAGCAGTGCACCAGCGGGGAATCCTAGCACAGATACGCAGTATTTT.

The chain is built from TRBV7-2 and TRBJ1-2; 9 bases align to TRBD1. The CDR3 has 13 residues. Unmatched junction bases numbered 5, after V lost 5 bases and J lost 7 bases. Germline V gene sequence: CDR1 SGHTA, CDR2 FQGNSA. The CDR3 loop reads CASSPWTGVGYTF. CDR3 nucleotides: TGTGCCAGCAGCCCATGGACAGGGGTTGGCTACACCTTC.

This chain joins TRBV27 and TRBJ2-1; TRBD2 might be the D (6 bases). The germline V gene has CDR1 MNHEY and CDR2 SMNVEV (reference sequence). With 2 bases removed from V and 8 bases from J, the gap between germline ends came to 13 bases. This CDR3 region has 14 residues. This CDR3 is CASSLSTSYDEQFF. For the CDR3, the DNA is TGTGCCAGCAGTTTAAGTACTAGCTATGATGAGCAGTTCTTC.

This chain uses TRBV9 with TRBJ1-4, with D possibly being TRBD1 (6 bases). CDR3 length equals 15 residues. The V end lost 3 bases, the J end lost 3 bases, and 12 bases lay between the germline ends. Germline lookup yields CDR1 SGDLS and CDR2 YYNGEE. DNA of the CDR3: TGTGCCAGCAGCGCCACAGGGTCTGCTAATGAAAAACTGTTTTTT. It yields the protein CASSATGSANEKLFF. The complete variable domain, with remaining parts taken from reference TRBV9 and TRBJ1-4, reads DSGVTQTPKHLITATGQRVTLRCSPRSGDLSVYWYQQSLDQGLQFLIQYYNGEERAKGNILERFSAQQFPDLHSELNLSSLELGDSALYFCASSATGSANEKLFFGSGTQLSVL.

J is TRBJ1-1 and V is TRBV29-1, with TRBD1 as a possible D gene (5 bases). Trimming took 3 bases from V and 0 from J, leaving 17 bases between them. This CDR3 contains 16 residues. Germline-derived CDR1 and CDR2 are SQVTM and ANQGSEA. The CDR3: CSVEGGPTILNTEAFF. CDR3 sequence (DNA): TGCAGCGTTGAGGGGGGACCTACGATCCTGAACACTGAAGCTTTCTTT.

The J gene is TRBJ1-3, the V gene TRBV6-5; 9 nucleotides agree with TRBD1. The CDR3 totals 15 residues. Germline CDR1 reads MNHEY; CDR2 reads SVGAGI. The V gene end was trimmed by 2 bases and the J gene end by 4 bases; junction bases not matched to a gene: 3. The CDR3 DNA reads TGTGCCAGCAGTTACCAAGACAGGGGGGGAAACACCATATATTTT. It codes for CASSYQDRGGNTIYF.

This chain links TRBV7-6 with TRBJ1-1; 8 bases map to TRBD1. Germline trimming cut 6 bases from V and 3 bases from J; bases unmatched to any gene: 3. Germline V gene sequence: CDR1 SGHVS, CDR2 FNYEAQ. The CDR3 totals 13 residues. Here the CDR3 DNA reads TGTGCCAGCAGACAGGGGGGGGACACTGAAGCTTTCTTT. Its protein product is CASRQGGDTEAFF. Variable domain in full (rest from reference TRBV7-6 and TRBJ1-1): GAGVSQSPRYKVTKRGQDVALRCDPISGHVSLYWYRQALGQGPEFLTYFNYEAQQDKSGLPNDRFSAERPEGSISTLTIQRTEQRDSAMYRCASRQGGDTEAFFGQGTRLTVV.

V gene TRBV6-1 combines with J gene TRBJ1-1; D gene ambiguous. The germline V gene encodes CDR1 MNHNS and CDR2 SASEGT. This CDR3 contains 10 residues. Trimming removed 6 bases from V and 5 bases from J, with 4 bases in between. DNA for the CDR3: TGTGCCAGCAGACGGACTGAAGCTTTCTTT. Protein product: CASRRTEAFF.

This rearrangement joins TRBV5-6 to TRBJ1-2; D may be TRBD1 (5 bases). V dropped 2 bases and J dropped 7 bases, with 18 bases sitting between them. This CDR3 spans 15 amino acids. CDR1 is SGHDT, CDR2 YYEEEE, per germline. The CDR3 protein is CASSLHPGQGGGYTF. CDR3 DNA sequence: TGTGCCAGCAGCTTACACCCGGGCCAGGGAGGTGGCTACACCTTC.

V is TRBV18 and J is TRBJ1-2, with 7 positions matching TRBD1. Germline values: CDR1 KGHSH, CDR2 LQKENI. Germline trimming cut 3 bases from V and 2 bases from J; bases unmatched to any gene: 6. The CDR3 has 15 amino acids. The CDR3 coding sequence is TGTGCCAGCTCACCGGAGGGGGCTGCCAACTATGGCTACACCTTC. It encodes CASSPEGAANYGYTF.

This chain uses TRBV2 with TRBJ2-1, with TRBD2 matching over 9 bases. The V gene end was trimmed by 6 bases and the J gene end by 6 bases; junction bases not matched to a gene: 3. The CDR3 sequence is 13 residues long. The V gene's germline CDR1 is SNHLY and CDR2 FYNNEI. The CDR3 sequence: CASRGGRGNEQFF. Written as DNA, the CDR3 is TGTGCCAGCAGAGGCGGGAGGGGCAATGAGCAGTTCTTC. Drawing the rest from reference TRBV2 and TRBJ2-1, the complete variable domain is EPEVTQTPSHQVTQMGQEVILRCVPISNHLYFYWYRQILGQKVEFLVSFYNNEISEKSEIFDDQFSVERPDGSNFTLKIRSTKLEDSAMYFCASRGGRGNEQFFGPGTRLTVL.

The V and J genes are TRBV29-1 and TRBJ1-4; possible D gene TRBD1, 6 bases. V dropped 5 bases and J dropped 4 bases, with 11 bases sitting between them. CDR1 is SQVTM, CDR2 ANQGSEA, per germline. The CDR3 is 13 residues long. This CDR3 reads CSVRTDINEKLFF. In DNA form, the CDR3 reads TGCAGCGTTCGGACAGACATTAATGAAAAACTGTTTTTT.

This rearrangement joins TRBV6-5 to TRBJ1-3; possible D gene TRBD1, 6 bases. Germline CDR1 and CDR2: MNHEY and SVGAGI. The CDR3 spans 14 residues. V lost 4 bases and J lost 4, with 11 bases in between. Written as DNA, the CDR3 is TGTGCCAGCAGTTCAACAGGGTTCGGAAACACCATATATTTT. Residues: CASSSTGFGNTIYF.

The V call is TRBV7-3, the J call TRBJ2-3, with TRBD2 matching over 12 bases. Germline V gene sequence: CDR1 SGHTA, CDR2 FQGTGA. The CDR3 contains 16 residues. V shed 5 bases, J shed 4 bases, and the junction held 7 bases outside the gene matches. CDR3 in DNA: TGTGCCAGCAGCGGCTCTAGCGGGAGGGCTGCAGATACGCAGTATTTT. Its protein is CASSGSSGRAADTQYF.

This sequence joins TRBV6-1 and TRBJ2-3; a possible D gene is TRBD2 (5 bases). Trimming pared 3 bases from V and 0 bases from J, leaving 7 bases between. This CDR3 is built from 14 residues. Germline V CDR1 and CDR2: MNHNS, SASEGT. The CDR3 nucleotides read TGTGCCAGCAGTGAGCGGACTAGCACAGATACGCAGTATTTT. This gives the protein CASSERTSTDTQYF.

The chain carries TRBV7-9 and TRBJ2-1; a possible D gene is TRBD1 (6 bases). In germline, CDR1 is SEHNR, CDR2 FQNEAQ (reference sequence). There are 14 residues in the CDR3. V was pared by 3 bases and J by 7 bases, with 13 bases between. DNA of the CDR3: TGTGCCAGCAGCTTGGACAGCCGGTTGAATGAGCAGTTCTTC. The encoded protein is CASSLDSRLNEQFF.